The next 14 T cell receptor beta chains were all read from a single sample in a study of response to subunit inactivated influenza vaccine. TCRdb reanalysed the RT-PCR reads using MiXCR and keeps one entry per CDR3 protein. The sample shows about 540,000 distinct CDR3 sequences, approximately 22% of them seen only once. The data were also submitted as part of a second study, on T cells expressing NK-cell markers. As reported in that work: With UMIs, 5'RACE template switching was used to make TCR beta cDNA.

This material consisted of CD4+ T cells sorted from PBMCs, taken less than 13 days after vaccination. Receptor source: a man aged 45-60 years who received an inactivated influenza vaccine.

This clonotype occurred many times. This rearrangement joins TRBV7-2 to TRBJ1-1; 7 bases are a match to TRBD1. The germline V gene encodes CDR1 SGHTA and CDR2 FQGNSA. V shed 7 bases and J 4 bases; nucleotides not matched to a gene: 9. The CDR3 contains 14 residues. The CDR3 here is CASNQGGGITEAFF. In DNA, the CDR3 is TGTGCCAGCAACCAGGGGGGCGGGATCACTGAAGCTTTCTTT.

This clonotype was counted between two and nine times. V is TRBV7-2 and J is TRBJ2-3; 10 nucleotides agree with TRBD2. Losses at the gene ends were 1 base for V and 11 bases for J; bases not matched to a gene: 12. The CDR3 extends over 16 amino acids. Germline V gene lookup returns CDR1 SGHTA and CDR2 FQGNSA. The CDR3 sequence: CASSLGERGGNLGQYF. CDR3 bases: TGTGCCAGCAGCTTAGGGGAGCGGGGGGGTAATTTGGGGCAGTATTTT.

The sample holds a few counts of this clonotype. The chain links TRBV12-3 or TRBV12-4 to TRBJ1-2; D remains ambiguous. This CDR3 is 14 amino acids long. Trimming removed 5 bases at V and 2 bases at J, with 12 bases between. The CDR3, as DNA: TGTGCCAGCAGTCGAGACCTCGGGAACTATGGCTACACCTTC. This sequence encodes CASSRDLGNYGYTF.

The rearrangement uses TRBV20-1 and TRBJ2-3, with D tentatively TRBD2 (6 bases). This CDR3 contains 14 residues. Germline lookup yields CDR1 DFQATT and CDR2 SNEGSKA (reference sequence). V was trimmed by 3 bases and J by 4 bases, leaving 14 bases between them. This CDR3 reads CSASRGWNADTQYF. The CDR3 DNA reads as TGCAGTGCTAGTCGGGGGTGGAACGCAGATACGCAGTATTTT.

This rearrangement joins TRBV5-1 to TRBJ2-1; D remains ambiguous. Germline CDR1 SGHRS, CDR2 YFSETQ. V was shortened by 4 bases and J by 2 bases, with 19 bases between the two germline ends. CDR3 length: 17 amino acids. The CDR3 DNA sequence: TGCGCCAGCAGCCTCCTGGGATTAGGCGGCACCTACAATGAGCAGTTCTTC. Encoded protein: CASSLLGLGGTYNEQFF.

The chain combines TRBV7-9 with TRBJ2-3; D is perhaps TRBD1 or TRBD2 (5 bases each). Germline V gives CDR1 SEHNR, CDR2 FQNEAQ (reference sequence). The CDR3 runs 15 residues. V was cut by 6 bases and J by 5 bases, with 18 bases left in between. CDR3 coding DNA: TGTGCCAGCAGTAACCTAAGGGGACCCAGAGATACGCAGTATTTT. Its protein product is CASSNLRGPRDTQYF. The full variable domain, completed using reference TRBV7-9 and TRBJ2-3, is DTGVSQNPRHKITKRGQNVTFRCDPISEHNRLYWYRQTLGQGPEFLTYFQNEAQLEKSRLLSDRFSAERPKGSFSTLEIQRTEQGDSAMYLCASSNLRGPRDTQYFGPGTRLTVL.

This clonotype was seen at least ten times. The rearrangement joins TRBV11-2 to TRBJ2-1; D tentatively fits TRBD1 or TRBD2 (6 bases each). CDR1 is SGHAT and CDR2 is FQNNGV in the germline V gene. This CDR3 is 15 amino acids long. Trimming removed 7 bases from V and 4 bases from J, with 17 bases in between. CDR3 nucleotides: TGTGCCAGCACCCCGGTCCCGGGGGCATACAATGAGCAGTTCTTC. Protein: CASTPVPGAYNEQFF.

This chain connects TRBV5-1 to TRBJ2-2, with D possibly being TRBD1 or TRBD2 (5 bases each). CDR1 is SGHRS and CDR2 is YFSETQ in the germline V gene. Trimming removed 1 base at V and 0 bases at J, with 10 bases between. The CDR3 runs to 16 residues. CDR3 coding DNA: TGCGCCAGCAGCTTGAGGGACGCATCGAACACCGGGGAGCTGTTTTTT. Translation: CASSLRDASNTGELFF.

For the CDR3, the DNA is TGTGCCAGCAGCCCCGGGACTAGCGGGACCAACATTCAGTACTTC. Translation: CASSPGTSGTNIQYF. This rearrangement joins TRBV7-2 to TRBJ2-4; TRBD2 matches 13 bases. The CDR3 totals 15 residues. Losses at the gene ends were 5 bases for V and 7 bases for J; bases not matched to a gene: 5. The germline V gene has CDR1 SGHTA and CDR2 FQGNSA.

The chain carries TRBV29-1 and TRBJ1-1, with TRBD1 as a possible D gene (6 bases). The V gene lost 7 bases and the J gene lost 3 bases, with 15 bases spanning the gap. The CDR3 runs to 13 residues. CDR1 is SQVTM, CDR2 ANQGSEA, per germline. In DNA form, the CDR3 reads TGCAGCGCCCGGGGCAGGGGAGACACTGAAGCTTTCTTT. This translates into CSARGRGDTEAFF.

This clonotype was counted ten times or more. The CDR3 reads CASSFTSGKNEQFF. In nucleotides, the CDR3 is TGTGCCAGCAGCTTTACTAGCGGGAAGAATGAGCAGTTCTTC. The chain uses TRBV7-2 and TRBJ2-1; TRBD2 matches at 10 bases. V gave up 3 bases and J gave up 7 bases; unmatched junction bases: 3. Germline V gives CDR1 SGHTA, CDR2 FQGNSA. The CDR3 length is 14 residues.

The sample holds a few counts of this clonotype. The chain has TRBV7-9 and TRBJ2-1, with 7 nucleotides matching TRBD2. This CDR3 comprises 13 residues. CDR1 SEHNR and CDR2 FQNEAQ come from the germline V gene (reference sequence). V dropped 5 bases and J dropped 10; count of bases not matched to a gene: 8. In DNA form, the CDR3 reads TGTGCCAGCAGCCCTGAAGCGGGAAGAGAGCAGTTCTTC. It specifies CASSPEAGREQFF.

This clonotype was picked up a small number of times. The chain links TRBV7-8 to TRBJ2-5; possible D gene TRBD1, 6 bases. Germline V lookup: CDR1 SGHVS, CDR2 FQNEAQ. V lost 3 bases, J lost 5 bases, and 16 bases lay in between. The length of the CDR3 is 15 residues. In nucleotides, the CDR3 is TGTGCCAGCAGCTTTTTCACAGGGAGTCGGGAGACCCAGTACTTC. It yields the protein CASSFFTGSRETQYF.

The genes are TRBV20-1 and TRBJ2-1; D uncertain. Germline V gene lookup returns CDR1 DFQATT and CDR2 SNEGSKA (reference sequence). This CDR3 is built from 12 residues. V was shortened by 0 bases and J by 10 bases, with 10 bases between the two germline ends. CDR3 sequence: CSARDAETEQFF. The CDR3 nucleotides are TGCAGTGCTAGAGATGCGGAGACAGAGCAGTTCTTC.